This TCR beta chain was sequenced for a study of monozygotic twins with inflammatory bowel disease. The CDR3 length is 16 residues. Germline CDR1 SGHAT, CDR2 FQNNGV. TCRdb derives one entry per CDR3 protein from the 5' RACE reads, leaving out DNA. This table lists about 210,000 distinct CDR3 sequences. Input material: blood. This clonotype was sampled from a human donor with ulcerative colitis or Crohn's disease, or a healthy co-twin of an affected twin (not recorded which). The chain is built from TRBV11-2 and TRBJ2-1; the D gene TCRdb calls, TRBD1, cannot be checked with no DNA. CDR3 residues: CASIATTPSSYNEQFF.